This TCR beta chain was recovered during a study of blood T cell repertoires in COVID-19. V lost 5 bases and J 6 bases, leaving 11 bases between the germline ends. This CDR3 has 13 residues. CDR1 is MDHEN, CDR2 SYDVKM, per germline. Per the original data handling: Reference gene primer amplification gave nucleated cell count estimates. Generated by immunoSEQ multiplex PCR, the TCRdb table keeps only in-frame clones and is missing some. The DNA gave D and trimming, while V, J and clone size come from that table. The sample holds about 100,000 clones; about 85% are singletons and the top ten take about an eighth.

The chain recombines TRBV28 with TRBJ1-5; tentatively, D is TRBD1 (5 bases). The clonotype comes from a middle-aged man with active or convalescent COVID-19. Sequenced input: peripheral blood. For the CDR3, the DNA is TGTGCCAGCAGTCCAGGAGGGACTCAGCCCCAGCATTTT. Translating it yields CASSPGGTQPQHF.